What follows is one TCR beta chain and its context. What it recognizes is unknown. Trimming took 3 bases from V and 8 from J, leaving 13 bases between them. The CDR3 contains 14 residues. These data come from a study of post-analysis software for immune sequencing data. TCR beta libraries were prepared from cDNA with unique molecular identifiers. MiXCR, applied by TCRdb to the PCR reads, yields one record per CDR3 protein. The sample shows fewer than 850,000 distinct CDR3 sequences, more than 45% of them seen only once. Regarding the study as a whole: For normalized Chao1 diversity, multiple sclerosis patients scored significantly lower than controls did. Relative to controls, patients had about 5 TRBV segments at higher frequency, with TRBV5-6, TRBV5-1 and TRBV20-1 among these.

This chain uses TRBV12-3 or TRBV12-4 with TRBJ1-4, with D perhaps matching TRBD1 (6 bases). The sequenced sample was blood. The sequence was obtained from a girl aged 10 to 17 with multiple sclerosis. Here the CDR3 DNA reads TGTGCCAGCAGTTTGGGAAGGGGGAAGGAAAAACTGTTTTTT. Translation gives CASSLGRGKEKLFF.